This TCR beta chain was sequenced in a study of T-cell reconstitution after alpha-beta-depleted transplantation in children. General observations from the study: Alpha-beta T cells present about two months after transplant were reported to originate from several hundred expanded graft clones.

On this clonotype itself: Its antigen is not identified.

Per the germline V gene, CDR1 is MNHEY and CDR2 is SMNVEV (reference sequence). The V end lost 4 bases, the J end lost 0 bases, and 13 bases lay between the germline ends. The CDR3 spans 15 residues. TCRbeta library preparation incorporated unique molecular identifiers. Via MiXCR, TCRdb re-called the PCR reads, giving one row per CDR3 protein. This table holds under 450,000 distinct CDR3 sequences, roughly 15% found once. The clonotype comes from a boy younger than two who had a stem cell transplant for Wiskott-Aldrich syndrome, so the T cells may come from the graft donor. The chain recombines TRBV27 with TRBJ2-7, with D tentatively TRBD2 (6 bases). The sample here was PBMCs, mostly from graft donor cells, taken 360 days after TCRalphabeta/CD19-depleted stem cell transplant. The CDR3 nucleotides read TGTGCCAGCAGTTCCCTTGGAGGGAGCTCCTACGAGCAGTACTTC. It is translated as CASSSLGGSSYEQYF.